Listed here are 8 T cell receptor beta chains from one sample, sequenced in a study of identical twins. One entry per CDR3 protein, called by TCRdb with MiXCR from the 5' RACE reads. The sample contains a few hundred thousand distinct CDR3 sequences, roughly 9.9% of which appear only once. The sample was also reused in another study, on yellow fever vaccine responses in identical twins.

The sample comprised PBMCs. These receptors all come from a woman between 18 and 29 years old in good health.

V and J are TRBV15 and TRBJ1-4; D call uncertain. The CDR3 contains 14 residues. CDR1 LNHNV and CDR2 YYDKDF come from the germline V gene (reference sequence). The V end lost 7 bases, the J end lost 5 bases, and 14 bases lay between the germline ends. The chain's CDR3 is CATIPRVQNEKLFF. CDR3 nucleotides: TGTGCCACCATCCCGAGGGTACAAAATGAAAAACTGTTTTTT.

This clonotype has a count of ten or more. The rearrangement joins TRBV5-1 to TRBJ2-4; D is perhaps TRBD1 or TRBD2 (5 bases each). This CDR3 spans 13 amino acids. Per germline, CDR1 SGHRS and CDR2 YFSETQ. The V end lost 4 bases, the J end lost 8 bases, and 13 bases lay between the germline ends. The CDR3 bases are TGCGCCAGCAGCAGGGACCCTGAAGACATTCAGTACTTC. Translation gives CASSRDPEDIQYF.

This clonotype has ten or more counts. The chain has TRBV29-1 and TRBJ2-3; D call uncertain. Germline values: CDR1 SQVTM, CDR2 ANQGSEA. V gave up 7 bases and J gave up 6 bases, with 8 bases separating them. The CDR3 covers 10 residues. CDR3 region: CSATRDTQYF. The CDR3 DNA sequence: TGCAGCGCGACACGGGATACGCAGTATTTT.

In DNA, the CDR3 is TGTGCCAGCAGTTTATCGGCGGGGGGAGACTACGAGCAGTACTTC. As protein: CASSLSAGGDYEQYF. The chain links TRBV27 to TRBJ2-7, with 8 bases aligning to TRBD2. Germline V gene data show CDR1 as MNHEY and CDR2 as SMNVEV (reference sequence). Germline trimming cut 0 bases from V and 3 bases from J; bases unmatched to any gene: 4. CDR3 length: 15 residues.

The V call is TRBV7-9, the J call TRBJ2-5; 8 bases align to TRBD2. This CDR3 comprises 15 residues. The ends lost 5 bases at V and 3 bases at J; junction bases unmatched: 8. CDR1 is SEHNR and CDR2 is FQNEAQ in the germline V gene (reference sequence). The CDR3 protein is CASSPGGIIEETQYF. CDR3 coding DNA: TGTGCCAGCAGCCCGGGAGGGATTATTGAAGAGACCCAGTACTTC. Based on the CDR3 plus reference TRBV7-9 and TRBJ2-5, the full variable domain is DTGVSQNPRHKITKRGQNVTFRCDPISEHNRLYWYRQTLGQGPEFLTYFQNEAQLEKSRLLSDRFSAERPKGSFSTLEIQRTEQGDSAMYLCASSPGGIIEETQYFGPGTRLLVL.

This clonotype turned up a few times. V and J are TRBV7-2 and TRBJ2-3, with 13 positions matching TRBD2. From germline, CDR1 is SGHTA and CDR2 FQGNSA. The CDR3 is 16 residues long. The V and J ends lost 5 bases and 4 bases, in that order; junction bases with no gene match: 6. The CDR3 region has the DNA TGTGCCAGCAGCATCACTAGCGGGGGGGCTTCAGATACGCAGTATTTT. Translated, it gives CASSITSGGASDTQYF.

V gene TRBV15 combines with J gene TRBJ2-1, with 7 bases identical to TRBD2. Germline V gene data show CDR1 as LNHNV and CDR2 as YYDKDF (reference sequence). The V segment lost 1 base and the J segment 5 bases; nucleotides outside the gene matches: 8. This CDR3 is 16 amino acids long. The CDR3 region has the DNA TGTGCCACCAGCAGAGTTGGGCGGGAGTGGCACAATGAGCAGTTCTTC. This codes for CATSRVGREWHNEQFF.

The chain has TRBV10-2 and TRBJ1-2; D ambiguous. The CDR3 loop spans 13 amino acids. The V gene's germline CDR1 is WSHSY and CDR2 SAAADI. V lost 7 bases to trimming and J lost 4 bases, with 13 bases between them. CDR3 sequence reads: CASTPDNSYGYTF. DNA of the CDR3: TGCGCCAGCACCCCAGACAACTCCTATGGCTACACCTTC.